These 25 T cell receptor beta chains were all obtained from the same sample, sequenced in a study of blood T cell repertoires in COVID-19. Data came from immunoSEQ multiplex PCR; TCRdb stores just in-frame clones and leaves some out. The data hold a few hundred thousand clones, with approximately 91% observed a single time. The material sequenced was PBMCs or T cells enriched from blood (not recorded which). These receptors all stem from a woman aged 40 to 50 who had recovered from COVID-19.

J is TRBJ2-7 and V is TRBV11-2; 10 bases map to TRBD2. V shed 3 bases, J shed 7 bases, and the junction held 12 bases outside the gene matches. The length of the CDR3 is 16 residues. Germline-derived CDR1 and CDR2 are SGHAT and FQNNGV. CDR3 nucleotide sequence: TGTGCCAGCAGCTTGTCGTCAGCGGGAGGGCCCTGGGAGCAGTACTTC. This encodes CASSLSSAGGPWEQYF.

This chain connects TRBV12-3 or TRBV12-4 to TRBJ2-1, with TRBD2 identical over 11 bases. This CDR3 is built from 12 residues. The junction had 5 bases not matched to a gene; V was cut back by 7 bases and J by 12 bases. The CDR3 DNA is TGTGCCAGCATCCTGACTAGCGGGACGCAGTTCTTC. Translation: CASILTSGTQFF.

A few counts support this clone. The genes are TRBV2 and TRBJ2-2; unclear D gene. Trimming took off 8 bases at V and 6 bases at J, with 10 bases between the two ends. This CDR3 region has 12 residues. Germline CDR1 reads SNHLY; CDR2 reads FYNNEI. The CDR3 bases are TGTGCCAGCGGGCAGGTTTCCGGGGAGCTGTTTTTT. Amino acid sequence: CASGQVSGELFF.

Ten or more counts support this clone. The chain uses TRBV7-2 and TRBJ1-1; D is perhaps TRBD1 (5 bases). The CDR3 runs to 13 residues. Germline CDR1 and CDR2: SGHTA and FQGNSA. The V and J ends lost 5 bases and 11 bases respectively, with 18 bases between them. This CDR3 reads CASSLMAGGEAFF. Here the CDR3 DNA reads TGTGCCAGCAGCCTCATGGCCGGAGGGGAGGCTTTCTTT.

The V and J genes are TRBV9 and TRBJ1-3, with D possibly TRBD1 on 6 matching bases. The germline V and J ends were trimmed by 4 bases and 4 bases, with 18 bases remaining between them. Germline lookup yields CDR1 SGDLS and CDR2 YYNGEE. CDR3 length: 16 residues. The CDR3 region has the DNA TGTGCCAGCAGCACCCGGACAGACGCCTCCGGAAACACCATATATTTT. Translation: CASSTRTDASGNTIYF.

The chain couples TRBV18 to TRBJ2-7, with D uncertain. The CDR3 length is 13 residues. Germline CDR1 KGHSH, CDR2 LQKENI. V lost 6 bases to trimming and J lost 2 bases, with 11 bases between them. The CDR3, as DNA: TGTGCCAGCTCGCCAGCCCCAGCCTACGAGCAGTACTTC. Amino acids: CASSPAPAYEQYF.

CDR3 residues: CASSSGTSGAPSTDTQYF. The CDR3 DNA sequence: TGTGCCAGCAGCTCAGGGACTAGCGGGGCCCCCAGCACAGATACGCAGTATTTT. V usage is TRBV5-4 and J usage is TRBJ2-3; 13 nucleotides match TRBD2. V dropped 3 bases and J dropped 0; count of bases not matched to a gene: 7. CDR3 size: 18 residues. Germline assignment: CDR1 SGHNT and CDR2 YYREEE (reference sequence).

The chain uses TRBV5-4 and TRBJ1-2, with D unresolved. Trimming left V 0 bases short and J 1 base short, with 7 bases between. The CDR3 sequence is 14 residues long. Per the germline V gene, CDR1 is SGHNT and CDR2 is YYREEE (reference sequence). The CDR3 loop is CASSLVPSNYGYTF. The CDR3 nucleotides are TGTGCCAGCAGCTTGGTCCCCAGTAACTATGGCTACACCTTC. The full variable domain, in which reference TRBV5-4 and TRBJ1-2 provide the parts outside the CDR3, is ETGVTQSPTHLIKTRGQQVTLRCSSQSGHNTVSWYQQALGQGPQFIFQYYREEENGRGNFPPRFSGLQFPNYSSELNVNALELDDSALYLCASSLVPSNYGYTFGSGTRLTVV.

This sequence joins TRBV25-1 and TRBJ1-4; maybe TRBD1 (5 bases). This CDR3 spans 13 amino acids. V gave up 6 bases and J gave up 8 bases, with 13 bases separating them. CDR1 and CDR2 (germline): MGHDK, SYGVNS. The CDR3 nucleotides are TGTGCCAGCAGGGGTGGGACTTGGGAAAAACTGTTTTTT. It yields the protein CASRGGTWEKLFF.

By sample fraction, this clone is medium-sized. The J gene is TRBJ1-3, the V gene TRBV28; 10 bases are shared with TRBD1. This CDR3 comprises 19 residues. V was pared by 2 bases and J by 0 bases, with 10 bases of the junction left unmatched. The germline V gene has CDR1 MDHEN and CDR2 SYDVKM. The CDR3 nucleotides are TGTGCCAGCAGTTTAGCCCCCGGGACAGGGGTCCTCTCTGGAAACACCATATATTTT. Translated: CASSLAPGTGVLSGNTIYF.

This chain joins TRBV7-3 and TRBJ1-2; D might be TRBD1 (5 bases). V was shortened by 5 bases and J by 4 bases, with 8 bases between the two germline ends. Germline assignment: CDR1 SGHTA and CDR2 FQGTGA. The CDR3 runs 12 residues. CDR3 loop: CASSGDFYGYTF. The CDR3 DNA is TGTGCCAGCAGCGGGGACTTCTATGGCTACACCTTC.

The rearrangement uses TRBV7-9 and TRBJ2-7, with 8 positions matching TRBD2. The CDR3 is made up of 14 amino acids. The junction had 5 bases not matched to a gene; V was cut back by 1 base and J by 6 bases. Germline CDR1 is SEHNR and CDR2 is FQNEAQ (reference sequence). The CDR3 reads CASSLDGTRGEQYF. Written as DNA, the CDR3 is TGTGCCAGCAGCTTAGATGGGACTAGGGGCGAGCAGTACTTC.

V is TRBV7-3 and J is TRBJ2-1; the D gene is possibly TRBD1 (6 bases). The CDR3 length is 15 residues. Looked up from germline, CDR1 is SGHTA and CDR2 is FQGTGA. Between the trimmed V and J ends, which lost 5 bases and 8 bases, there was a span of 19 bases. CDR3 in DNA: TGTGCCAGCAGCCGTCAAACCTCAGGGGTGGATGAGCAGTTCTTC. Its translation is CASSRQTSGVDEQFF.

CDR3 sequence (DNA): TGTGCCAGCAGCTTAGGCCCCCAGCGGGGGGCGTACTTC. Translation: CASSLGPQRGAYF. The rearrangement links TRBV7-2 to TRBJ2-5, with 9 bases identical to TRBD2. Germline V gene sequence: CDR1 SGHTA, CDR2 FQGNSA. Trimming removed 1 base from V and 13 bases from J; junction bases left unmatched: 7. CDR3 length equals 13 residues. The full variable domain, with the rest looked up from reference TRBV7-2 and TRBJ2-5, is GAGVSQSPSNKVTEKGKDVELRCDPISGHTALYWYRQSLGQGLEFLIYFQGNSAPDKSGLPSDRFSAERTGGSVSTLTIQRTQQEDSAVYLCASSLGPQRGAYFGPGTRLLVL.

The chain employs TRBV27 and TRBJ2-1; TRBD2 might be the D (7 bases). The CDR3 spans 16 residues. Trimming removed 7 bases from V and 0 bases from J, with 16 bases in between. The germline CDR1 and CDR2 sequences are MNHEY and SMNVEV (reference sequence). CDR3 DNA: TGTGCCAGCACTTGGGGGCGGGGGAGCTCCTACAATGAGCAGTTCTTC. Its translation: CASTWGRGSSYNEQFF.

This rearrangement joins TRBV9 to TRBJ1-5, with a tentative D call TRBD1 (5 bases). CDR3 length: 13 amino acids. The ends were cut back, 5 bases at V and 2 bases at J, with 8 bases in the middle. CDR1 is SGDLS and CDR2 is YYNGEE in the germline V gene. The CDR3 region has the DNA TGTGCCAGCAGTTCACAGGGCAATCAGCCCCAGCATTTT. It is translated as CASSSQGNQPQHF.

The V and J genes are TRBV28 and TRBJ1-5; no clear D gene. The ends were cut back, 5 bases at V and 6 bases at J, with 8 bases in the middle. This CDR3 region has 12 residues. CDR1 and CDR2 (germline): MDHEN, SYDVKM. CDR3 nucleotide sequence: TGTGCCAGCAGTGACGACATTCAGCCCCAGCATTTT. It specifies CASSDDIQPQHF.

This chain links TRBV19 with TRBJ1-4; no firm D call. CDR1 and CDR2 from the germline V gene are LNHDA and SQIVND (reference sequence). This CDR3 is built from 11 residues. Trimming left V 7 bases short and J 6 bases short, with 6 bases between. The CDR3 DNA reads TGTGCCAGTAAAGAGGATGAAAAACTGTTTTTT. Protein product: CASKEDEKLFF.

The chain couples TRBV7-2 to TRBJ2-2, with 10 bases lining up with TRBD2. CDR3 size: 17 residues. Trimming removed 3 bases from V and 4 bases from J; junction bases left unmatched: 8. Germline values: CDR1 SGHTA, CDR2 FQGNSA. CDR3 protein: CASSFLAGVGPTGELFF. CDR3 in DNA: TGTGCCAGCAGCTTTCTAGCGGGAGTGGGCCCCACCGGGGAGCTGTTTTTT.

The chain is built from TRBV7-2 and TRBJ2-7, with 8 nucleotides matching TRBD2. Germline V gives CDR1 SGHTA, CDR2 FQGNSA. The V segment lost 4 bases and the J segment 2 bases; nucleotides outside the gene matches: 7. The CDR3 runs to 15 residues. As DNA, the CDR3 is TGTGCCAGCAGCTCCCCTACTAGCGGTACCTACGAGCAGTACTTC. The encoded protein is CASSSPTSGTYEQYF.

The chain is built from TRBV5-1 and TRBJ1-5; maybe TRBD1 (5 bases). Germline CDR1 and CDR2: SGHRS and YFSETQ. This CDR3 spans 13 amino acids. Trimming stripped 7 bases from V and 3 bases from J, with 11 bases between. CDR3 DNA sequence: TGCGCCAGCCGGGGGGAGTCCAATCAGCCCCAGCATTTT. This sequence encodes CASRGESNQPQHF.

This clone has only a few counts. V usage is TRBV18 and J usage is TRBJ2-1, with TRBD2 matching over 9 bases. In germline, CDR1 is KGHSH, CDR2 LQKENI. V lost 4 bases to trimming and J lost 8 bases; unmatched junction nucleotides: 9. The CDR3 extends over 15 amino acids. The CDR3 protein is CASSQALAGDDEQFF. The CDR3, as DNA: TGTGCCAGCTCACAAGCACTAGCGGGTGATGATGAGCAGTTCTTC. Complete variable domain (other parts from reference TRBV18 and TRBJ2-1): NAGVMQNPRHLVRRRGQEARLRCSPMKGHSHVYWYRQLPEEGLKFMVYLQKENIIDESGMPKERFSAEFPKEGPSILRIQQVVRGDSAAYFCASSQALAGDDEQFFGPGTRLTVL.

V is TRBV3-1 (or the pseudogene TRBV3-2) and J is TRBJ2-5, with 8 bases matching TRBD2. The V gene's germline CDR1 is LGHDT and CDR2 YNNKEL (reference sequence). This CDR3 region has 16 residues. Trimming cost V 1 base and J 2 bases; bases outside gene matches: 6. This chain's CDR3 is CASSQGLARGQETQYF. In DNA, the CDR3 is TGTGCCAGCAGCCAAGGACTAGCGCGGGGGCAAGAGACCCAGTACTTC.

This rearrangement joins TRBV6-5 to TRBJ1-1; 10 bases are a match to TRBD1. CDR3 length equals 15 residues. The V segment lost 7 bases and the J segment 1 base; nucleotides outside the gene matches: 6. Germline CDR1 reads MNHEY; CDR2 reads SVGAGI. This chain's CDR3 is CASNDRGRGNTEAFF. The CDR3 bases are TGTGCCAGCAACGACAGGGGGCGAGGGAACACTGAAGCTTTCTTT.

The chain uses TRBV28 and TRBJ2-7; TRBD2 aligns across 7 bases. J gave up 6 bases and V 5 bases, and 19 bases lay outside the gene matches. The CDR3 length is 17 residues. The V gene's germline CDR1 is MDHEN and CDR2 SYDVKM. CDR3 protein: CASSLQFGGKPTTEQYF. In DNA form, the CDR3 reads TGTGCCAGCAGTCTCCAATTCGGGGGGAAGCCCACTACCGAGCAGTACTTC.